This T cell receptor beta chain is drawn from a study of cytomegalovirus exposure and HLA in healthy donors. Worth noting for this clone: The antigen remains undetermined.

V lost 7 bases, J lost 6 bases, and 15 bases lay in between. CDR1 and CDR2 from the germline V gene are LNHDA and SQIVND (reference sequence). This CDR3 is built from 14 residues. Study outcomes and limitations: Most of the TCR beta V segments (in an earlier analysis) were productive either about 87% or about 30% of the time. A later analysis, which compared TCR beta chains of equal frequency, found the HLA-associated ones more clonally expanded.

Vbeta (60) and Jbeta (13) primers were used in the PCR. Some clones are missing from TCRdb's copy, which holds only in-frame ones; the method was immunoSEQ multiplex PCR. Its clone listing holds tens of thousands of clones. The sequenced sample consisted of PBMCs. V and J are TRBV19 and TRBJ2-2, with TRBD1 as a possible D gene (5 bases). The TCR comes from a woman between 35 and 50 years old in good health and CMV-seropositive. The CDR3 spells CASNQGDRAGELFF. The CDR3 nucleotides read TGTGCCAGTAATCAGGGCGATAGGGCCGGGGAGCTGTTTTTT. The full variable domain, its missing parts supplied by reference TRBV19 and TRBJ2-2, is DGGITQSPKYLFRKEGQNVTLSCEQNLNHDAMYWYRQDPGQGLRLIYYSQIVNDFQKGDIAEGYSVSREKKESFPLTVTSAQKNPTAFYLCASNQGDRAGELFFGEGSRLTVL.